This T cell receptor (beta chain) appears in the sequencing data of a study of blood T cells in healthy people across ages. Broader study findings: PBMCs went unsorted, and a conclusive naive versus antigen-experienced comparison was therefore prevented. When set beside aged donors, long-lived donors presented more naive CD4+ cells and higher diversity.

Remarks on this clonotype: Its antigen is as yet unknown.

A second PCR, run for about 7 to 11 cycles, used a sample-barcoded 5' primer plus a J-beta primer mix. In TCRdb, the 5' RACE reads were re-called with MiXCR into one record per CDR3 protein. This repertoire shows roughly 1,800,000 distinct CDR3 sequences, 40% to 55% found once; its top ten account for 2.1%. The V gene end was trimmed by 6 bases and the J gene end by 8 bases; junction bases not matched to a gene: 9. Germline-derived CDR1 and CDR2 are MNHEY and SVGAGI. The length of the CDR3 is 13 residues. The draw of peripheral blood yielded roughly 9.4 milliliters from each donor. The chain links TRBV6-5 to TRBJ1-2, with 7 bases aligning to TRBD1. The sequenced sample consisted of blood. This receptor was obtained from a woman between 40 and 55 years old in good health. The CDR3 DNA follows: TGTGCCAGCAGACCGACAGGGTCGGGCGGCTACACCTTC. The encoded protein is CASRPTGSGGYTF.